A selection of T cell receptor beta chains follows, all from one sample in a study of T cell responses to AZD1222 COVID-19 vaccine. Measured with immunoSEQ multiplex PCR; TCRdb has only the in-frame clones, and not every one. The table has approximately 150,000 clones, 80% to 95% seen once. The sequenced sample was peripheral blood, obtained on day 0 of AZD1222 vaccination. All receptors come from an adult in good health. The conserved cysteine and the conserved F or W are not part of the CDR3 here.

TRBV7-2,ASREAETQY
TRBV6-2/TRBV6-3,ASSHPLGQRNQPQH
TRBV7-8,ASSLGDRPPWSPLH
TRBV7-9,ASSLATNYGYT
TRBV6-1,ASSEGTGWGNTEAF
TRBV24-1,ATSDPYGELF
TRBV19,ASSKGQAQSLGYT
TRBV7-8,ASTKLAGGNNEQF
TRBV29-1,SVRTRDSTDTQY
TRBV15,ATSRGQQGGNTIY
TRBV13,ASSRDRGRLGNTEAF
TRBV12-3/TRBV12-4,ASSLAPVDGYT
TRBV3-1/TRBV3-2,ASSRRPVGLFGNQPQH
TRBV5-1,ASSLVTTSEGADTQY
TRBV2,ASGPGLADYNEQF
TRBV15,ATSRDRVFSPLH
TRBV28,ASKFDHSYNSPLH
TRBV2,ASRGGLYEQF
TRBV5-6,ASSSVVGTLTRGTEAF
TRBV27,ASNRQGPNTEAF
TRBV20-1,SASQGSEQY
TRBV2,ASMGQVNYGYT
TRBV3-1/TRBV3-2,ASSPGTGYSNQPQH
TRBV14,ASSQTGNQPQH
TRBV28,ASSSGGVWTGELF
TRBV9,ASSPRQGLGEKLF